The rows below give T cell receptor beta chains drawn from one sample of a study of T cells in Graves' hyperthyroidism and ophthalmopathy. In TCRdb, the multiplex PCR reads were re-called with MiXCR into one record per CDR3 protein. The table has about 46,000 distinct CDR3 sequences, over 45% seen once. The sample comprised peripheral blood or thyroid tissue (not recorded which). Source of these receptors: a woman between 45 and 65 years old with Graves' hyperthyroidism. CDR3s include the opening cysteine and the closing phenylalanine or tryptophan. The D gene is left open where the match is weak. Not all rows give a size; the values are once, few, many and, for expanded clones, a class.

J,D,size,V,DNA,CDR3
TRBJ2-4,-,-,TRBV7-2,TGTGCCAGCAGCTTACAGCTAAACCGGGGGGCCAAAAACATTCAGTACTGG,CASSLQLNRGAKNIQYW
TRBJ1-2,-,-,TRBV20-1,TGCGGTGCTAGTGACGGAGGGAGGGCCTATGGCTACACCTTC,CGASDGGRAYGYTF
TRBJ2-2,-,-,TRBV20-1,TGCAGTGCTAGTGTCAGGTGGACCGGGGAGCCGTTTTTT,CSASVRWTGEPFF
TRBJ1-1,-,many,TRBV7-8,TGTGCCAGCAGACCCTGGACAGCTGAAGCTTTCTTT,CASRPWTAEAFF
TRBJ2-2,-,many,TRBV6-1,TGTGCCAGCAGTGCTCAAGCGGCGAACACCGGGGAGCTGTTTTTT,CASSAQAANTGELFF
TRBJ2-7,TRBD1,once,TRBV7-9,TGTGCCAGCAGCCGCCGGGACAGGGCCTACGAGCAGTACTTC,CASSRRDRAYEQYF
TRBJ1-5,-,many,TRBV12-5,TGTGCTAGTGCCTTGGGGCTGGGCAATCAGCCCCAGCATTTT,CASALGLGNQPQHF
TRBJ2-5,TRBD1,-,TRBV10-3,TGTGCCAGCAGTTACCGGACAGGGACGGAGACCCAGTACTTC,CASSYRTGTETQYF
TRBJ1-4,-,many,TRBV5-1,TGCGCCAGCAGCTTAGGTGACGGCTTTCGGACTAATGAAAAACTGTTTTTT,CASSLGDGFRTNEKLFF
TRBJ2-5,-,-,TRBV10-3,TGTGCCATCAGTGAGTCCGTCAGGGTACGGGAGACCCAGTACTTC,CAISESVRVRETQYF
TRBJ2-7,TRBD1,many,TRBV29-1,TGCAGCGTGAGGGGGACAGGGGGCTTTCACGAGCAGTACTTC,CSVRGTGGFHEQYF
TRBJ2-7,TRBD1,-,TRBV7-2,TGTGCCAGCAGCTTCCGGACAGGGGACGGCGAGCAGTACTTC,CASSFRTGDGEQYF
TRBJ2-3,TRBD2,-,TRBV7-2,TGTGCCAGCAGCTTACAGGGACTAGCGGCTAGCACAGATACGCAGTATTTT,CASSLQGLAASTDTQYF
TRBJ1-4,-,-,TRBV7-2,TGTGCCAGCAGCTTAGACTTCGGGTCAACTAATGAAAAACTGTTTTTT,CASSLDFGSTNEKLFF